Described below is a single TCR beta chain sequence and its context. Its antigen remains undetermined. It has no much larger one-base neighbor in the sample; base qualities were not kept. The time point label corresponds to: baseline before first vaccination. Samples from vaccinated people were obtained from the UK trials COV001 and COV002, which included a single-blind randomized controlled phase 2/3 trial of AZD1222 (ChAdOx1 nCoV-19) in healthy adults. For TCRbeta chain sequencing, PBMC samples were collected from trial participants at day 0 and at day 28 after the second dose. This record comes from a study of T cell responses to AZD1222 COVID-19 vaccine (dated by TCRdb to the early 2020s). Background for the entire study: AZD1222 recipients with second doses at about 4 weeks or about 12 weeks were pooled, because spike-specific TCR depth and breadth did not differ between schedules. A total of just over 230 trial participants underwent TCR sequencing, of whom roughly 210 had received two doses of AZD1222 and some 26 had received two doses of the MenACWY control vaccine. Enrollment into the trials was organized by age into subgroups of 18-55, 56-69 and 70-plus years, and those subgroups contained roughly 150, 30 and 60 TCR-sequenced participants, respectively.

What the work shows at the level of the full study, not this receptor alone: Because no samples from the day 14 peak response were available, repertoires could be characterized only after the peak T cell response. The 56-69-year group was small, and its depth increase did not reach significance, likely because of low power. Most participants were white British and females outnumbered males, and the authors suggested that clonal diversity may have been underestimated. Reportedly, almost half of the unique spike-specific TCRs recognized epitopes lying outside the regions that are mutated in the B.1.351 and B.1.1.7 variants. Conclusions about previously exposed vaccinees are limited, since just a handful of AZD1222 recipients were seropositive for SARS-CoV-2 at baseline. Spike-specific TCR breadth and depth rose significantly after two AZD1222 doses compared with day 0 and with MenACWY recipients. CD4 TCRs associated with the vaccine covered the entire spike protein, and the dominant responses were in regions 160-218 and 743-854.

The CDR3 regions of human TCRbeta chains were analyzed by immunosequencing. Processing in the source paper ran as follows. TCRs in the repertoires were compared against a reference library of SARS-CoV-2-specific TCRs that had been generated with the MIRA antigen-specificity platform. Breadth meant the fraction of unique TCRs that were SARS-CoV-2-associated, whereas depth meant the fraction of total T cells that were SARS-CoV-2-associated. Using the MIRA data, each spike-specific TCR was assigned both to the spike region to which the TCR was reactive and to a CD4 or CD8 class. Log10-transformed breadth and depth values were compared by one-way ANOVA with Sidak's multiple comparisons tests. In TCRdb, the immuneACCESS table is reduced to in-frame sequences with V and J assigned. These tables do not hold every clone; where another copy was compared, an unresolved V gene accounts for under half, and the others remain unexplained. From that table come the V and J calls and clone size; the DNA was used to work out D and trimming. In all, the sample holds approximately 100,000 clones, and 75% to 90% of those were seen once. Jointly, the top ten make up about 5% of the sample.

The clonotype originates from an adult in good health. Here the sequenced sample was peripheral blood, taken on day 0 of AZD1222 vaccination.

The CDR3 region has the sequence CAARGGFGAGYTF. The DNA is as follows: TGTGCCGCCCGGGGGGGATTTGGTGCCGGCTACACCTTC. This sequence uses TRBV10-3 and TRBJ1-2, with a weak D call of TRBD1 (5 bases match). The CDR3 covers 13 residues, taking in both the cysteine and the phenylalanine. Left in the record is the CDR3 DNA by itself, 39 bases read in frame from the first base. Per the germline V gene, ENHRY is the CDR1 and SYGVKD is the CDR2. V sheds 11 bases and J sheds 8 bases, leaving 21 bases between their ends.